The 21 T cell receptor beta chains below were found in one sample sequenced in a study of STAT5B mutations in CD4+ large granular lymphocyte leukemia. The method was immunoSEQ multiplex PCR; TCRdb's version includes in-frame clones alone and lacks a portion of them. The sample carries around 34,000 clones, around four fifths recorded once. Sample: CD4+ T cells from blood buffy coats. These receptors originate from a human donor in good health.

V and J are TRBV5-1 and TRBJ2-1; D gene ambiguous. Germline loops: CDR1 SGHRS, CDR2 YFSETQ. The CDR3 covers 13 residues. V was pared by 0 bases and J by 6 bases, with 7 bases between. The CDR3 DNA reads TGCGCCAGCAGCTTGGGCCCCCTCAATGAGCAGTTCTTC. As protein: CASSLGPLNEQFF.

The chain uses TRBV5-4 and TRBJ2-4; 9 bases are shared with TRBD1. After removal of 3 bases from V and 1 base from J, the junction contained 11 bases not matched to a gene. Germline V gene lookup returns CDR1 SGHNT and CDR2 YYREEE (reference sequence). This CDR3 has 18 residues. The CDR3 here is CASSSRLGQGVAKNIQYF. CDR3 sequence (DNA): TGTGCCAGCAGCTCCCGGTTGGGACAGGGTGTCGCCAAAAACATTCAGTACTTC.

The rearrangement joins TRBV5-1 to TRBJ1-2; a weak D match, TRBD1 (6 bases). With 0 bases removed from V and 7 bases from J, the gap between germline ends came to 13 bases. The germline gives CDR1 SGHRS, CDR2 YFSETQ. This CDR3 has 14 residues. CDR3 DNA sequence: TGCGCCAGCAGCTTGGAAAAGGCAGGGGCTGGCTACACCTTC. It specifies CASSLEKAGAGYTF.

The chain combines TRBV7-6 with TRBJ2-1, with TRBD2 identical over 7 bases. The V segment lost 4 bases and the J segment 4 bases; nucleotides outside the gene matches: 7. This CDR3 comprises 15 residues. Germline CDR1 is SGHVS and CDR2 is FNYEAQ. CDR3 region: CASSSGLSIYNEQFF. The CDR3 coding sequence is TGTGCCAGCAGCTCGGGACTATCCATATACAATGAGCAGTTCTTC.

The rearrangement uses TRBV19 and TRBJ2-7; 9 nucleotides line up with TRBD2. Germline trimming cut 9 bases from V and 4 bases from J; bases unmatched to any gene: 13. The V gene's germline CDR1 is LNHDA and CDR2 SQIVND (reference sequence). The CDR3 is made up of 15 amino acids. Here the CDR3 reads CASQNGAGGVYEQYF. CDR3 DNA sequence: TGTGCCAGCCAAAACGGGGCGGGAGGGGTATACGAGCAGTACTTC.

The genes are TRBV18 and TRBJ2-5; D perhaps matches TRBD1 (5 bases). V lost 4 bases and J 6 bases, leaving 12 bases between the germline ends. CDR1 KGHSH and CDR2 LQKENI come from the germline V gene. The CDR3 is 13 residues long. As DNA, the CDR3 is TGTGCCAGCTCACTAGACAGTGCACAGACCCAGTACTTC. Translating it yields CASSLDSAQTQYF.

V usage is TRBV5-1 and J usage is TRBJ2-5; D gene ambiguous. This CDR3 comprises 11 residues. Trimming cost V 0 bases and J 3 bases, with 0 bases left between them. Germline CDR1 SGHRS, CDR2 YFSETQ. The CDR3 DNA reads as TGCGCCAGCAGCTTGGAAGAGACCCAGTACTTC. It is translated as CASSLEETQYF.

The rearrangement joins TRBV9 to TRBJ1-2; 7 bases agree with TRBD1. The CDR3 runs 14 residues. V shed 4 bases, J shed 6 bases, and the junction held 9 bases outside the gene matches. The germline gives CDR1 SGDLS, CDR2 YYNGEE. CDR3 sequence reads: CASSLQGGADGYTF. The CDR3 DNA sequence: TGTGCCAGCAGCCTCCAGGGGGGGGCCGATGGCTACACCTTC.

This chain links TRBV5-5 with TRBJ1-4; 7 nucleotides agree with TRBD1. After removal of 4 bases from V and 4 bases from J, the junction contained 4 bases not matched to a gene. The CDR3 loop spans 14 amino acids. CDR1 and CDR2 (germline): SGHKS, YYEKEE (reference sequence). CDR3 sequence reads: CASSVTGYNEKLFF. CDR3 coding DNA: TGTGCCAGCAGCGTGACAGGGTATAATGAAAAACTGTTTTTT.

V is TRBV18 and J is TRBJ2-5; D ambiguous. V lost 8 bases and J 0 bases, leaving 13 bases between the germline ends. CDR3 length: 14 amino acids. Germline CDR1 KGHSH, CDR2 LQKENI. CDR3 protein: CASTGMHNQETQYF. In nucleotides, the CDR3 is TGTGCCAGCACTGGCATGCACAACCAAGAGACCCAGTACTTC.

This chain joins TRBV5-1 and TRBJ2-3, with 11 bases aligning to TRBD2. Trimming at V came to 4 bases and at J to 3 bases, leaving 7 bases not matched to a gene. The germline V gene has CDR1 SGHRS and CDR2 YFSETQ. CDR3 length equals 16 residues. The CDR3 loop reads CASSRLGTSGTDTQYF. CDR3 in DNA: TGCGCCAGCAGCCGCTTGGGGACTAGCGGAACAGATACGCAGTATTTT.

V is TRBV11-2 and J is TRBJ1-3; no firm D call. Trimming pared 5 bases from V and 3 bases from J, leaving 17 bases between. This CDR3 spans 16 amino acids. CDR1 is SGHAT and CDR2 is FQNNGV in the germline V gene. The CDR3 bases are TGTGCCAGCAGCGCTGGCCGACACATAGTTGGAAACACCATATATTTT. Encoded protein: CASSAGRHIVGNTIYF. Full variable domain (missing parts from reference TRBV11-2 and TRBJ1-3): EAGVAQSPRYKIIEKRQSVAFWCNPISGHATLYWYQQILGQGPKLLIQFQNNGVVDDSQLPKDRFSAERLKGVDSTLKIQPAKLEDSAVYLCASSAGRHIVGNTIYFGEGSWLTVV.

The J gene is TRBJ2-1, the V gene TRBV6-4, with 9 bases that match TRBD2. The CDR3 is made up of 15 amino acids. J lost 9 bases, V lost 5 bases, and 11 bases had no gene match. The V gene's germline CDR1 is MRHNA and CDR2 SNTAGT. CDR3 region: CASSPIAGAPSEQFF. The CDR3 region has the DNA TGTGCCAGCAGTCCTATAGCGGGAGCGCCCAGTGAGCAGTTCTTC.

The J gene is TRBJ2-7, the V gene TRBV7-9, with TRBD2 matching 9 bases. V lost 3 bases, J lost 7 bases, and 10 bases stayed unmatched. From germline, CDR1 is SEHNR and CDR2 FQNEAQ (reference sequence). The CDR3 runs 15 residues. CDR3 amino acids: CASSFGAGGPDEQYF. In DNA, the CDR3 is TGTGCCAGCAGCTTTGGGGCGGGAGGGCCGGATGAGCAGTACTTC. Full variable domain (rest looked up from reference TRBV7-9 and TRBJ2-7): DTGVSQNPRHKITKRGQNVTFRCDPISEHNRLYWYRQTLGQGPEFLTYFQNEAQLEKSRLLSDRFSAERPKGSFSTLEIQRTEQGDSAMYLCASSFGAGGPDEQYFGPGTRLTVT.

The sample holds one count of this clone. The rearrangement joins TRBV4-1 to TRBJ2-1, with D possibly being TRBD2 (6 bases). The CDR3 loop spans 17 amino acids. CDR1 is MGHRA, CDR2 YSYEKL, per germline. V was shortened by 0 bases and J by 4 bases, with 16 bases between the two germline ends. CDR3 coding DNA: TGCGCCAGCAGCCAAGATTCCTCGGGAGTCCCATACAATGAGCAGTTCTTC. Amino acid sequence: CASSQDSSGVPYNEQFF.

The V gene is TRBV5-1, the J gene TRBJ2-3, with 10 bases that match TRBD2. The CDR3 sequence is 15 residues long. Germline assignment: CDR1 SGHRS and CDR2 YFSETQ. J was trimmed by 5 bases and V by 2 bases; bases with no gene match: 5. The CDR3 nucleotides read TGCGCCAGCAGCTTCCTAGCGGGAGCTGGAGATACGCAGTATTTT. Translation: CASSFLAGAGDTQYF.

CDR3 nucleotide sequence: TGTGCCTGGAGGGCCGGGACTTACTCTGGAAACACCATATATTTT. Translating gives CAWRAGTYSGNTIYF. The rearrangement uses TRBV30 and TRBJ1-3, with a weak D call TRBD1 (5 bases). Trimming cost V 3 bases and J 0 bases, with 12 bases left between them. This CDR3 comprises 15 residues. The germline gives CDR1 GTSNPN, CDR2 SVGIG (reference sequence).

This chain uses TRBV19 with TRBJ2-7; 8 nucleotides align to TRBD2. With 4 bases clipped from V and 2 bases from J, the junction kept 4 bases outside the gene matches. This CDR3 has 14 residues. Germline V gives CDR1 LNHDA, CDR2 SQIVND (reference sequence). The CDR3 sequence is CASSTTSGAYEQYF. The DNA for the CDR3 is TGTGCCAGTAGTACCACTAGCGGAGCCTACGAGCAGTACTTC.

The chain combines TRBV18 with TRBJ2-1; 8 positions agree with TRBD1. The trim removed 2 bases at V and 6 bases at J, leaving 9 bases unmatched. The CDR3 runs to 16 residues. Germline CDR1 KGHSH, CDR2 LQKENI. The DNA for the CDR3 is TGTGCCAGCTCACCAGGACAGGGAAGGGCCGCCAATGAGCAGTTCTTC. Translating it yields CASSPGQGRAANEQFF.

V and J are TRBV4-3 and TRBJ2-3; perhaps TRBD2 as D (6 bases). The CDR3 length is 18 residues. Trimming left V 1 base short and J 0 bases short, with 17 bases between. From germline, CDR1 is LGHNA and CDR2 YSLEER. The CDR3 is CASSQAFSTRTSTDTQYF. CDR3 DNA: TGCGCCAGCAGCCAAGCATTCTCGACTAGGACTAGCACAGATACGCAGTATTTT.

The chain links TRBV7-9 to TRBJ1-6; D uncertain. The V gene's germline CDR1 is SEHNR and CDR2 FQNEAQ (reference sequence). The ends were cut back, 5 bases at V and 6 bases at J, with 5 bases in the middle. This CDR3 contains 12 residues. The CDR3 bases are TGTGCCAGCAGCCTCAGTAATTCACCCCTCCACTTT. It translates to CASSLSNSPLHF.